This TCR beta chain was recovered during a study of blood T cell repertoires in COVID-19. This clone came up once. Data came from immunoSEQ multiplex PCR; TCRdb stores just in-frame clones and leaves some out. The profile shows about 360,000 clones, around 88% of them singletons. The V and J ends lost 6 bases and 5 bases respectively, with 13 bases between them. There are 13 residues in the CDR3. Germline-derived CDR1 and CDR2 are SGHRS and YFSETQ. The sequencing sample was made of peripheral blood. This TCR derives from a woman aged 55-70 years with COVID-19, enrolled during active disease. This chain joins TRBV5-1 and TRBJ2-3; TRBD2 might be the D (6 bases). The CDR3: CASTSSVLDTQYF. The CDR3 nucleotides are TGCGCCAGCACCTCTAGCGTCCTAGATACGCAGTATTTT.